This is a list of T cell receptor beta chains from one sample in a study of T cell repertoires in cytomegalovirus infection. These receptors are not linked to any known antigen. TCRdb re-derived calls from the reads in MiXCR, one entry per CDR3 protein. The top ten hold over 15% of the sample, which has 550,000 to 850,000 distinct CDR3 sequences, approximately 33% seen once. The material sequenced was cultured PBMCs, taken from culture after CMV antigen stimulation. The source is a human donor in good health (CMV status not recorded). Some clones in this sample may be carry-over from other donors' samples. CDR3s include the opening cysteine and the closing phenylalanine or tryptophan. The order of the fields is D gene, J gene, clone size, V gene, CDR3 DNA, CDR3 protein. A D gene is named only where the DNA matches it firmly. Part of the rows lack a size; the others show once, few, many or a class for expanded clones.

D gene: NA
J gene: TRBJ2-4
clone size: NA
V gene: TRBV20-1
CDR3 DNA: TGCAGTGTTCCAATTACAGGGTTAAACATTCAGTACTTC
CDR3 protein: CSVPITGLNIQYF

D gene: NA
J gene: TRBJ1-5
clone size: NA
V gene: TRBV15
CDR3 DNA: TGTGCCACCAGCAGAGGGGGGGGACACGTCCCCAATCAGCCCCAGCATTTT
CDR3 protein: CATSRGGGHVPNQPQHF

D gene: NA
J gene: TRBJ1-1
clone size: many
V gene: TRBV7-9
CDR3 DNA: TGTGCCAGCAGCTTAGGGTTGGCAAACACTGAAGCTTTCTTT
CDR3 protein: CASSLGLANTEAFF

D gene: NA
J gene: TRBJ1-6
clone size: few
V gene: TRBV15
CDR3 DNA: TGTGCCACCAGCAGAGATAGGGTCAAGAATTCACCCCTCCACTTT
CDR3 protein: CATSRDRVKNSPLHF

D gene: NA
J gene: TRBJ2-7
clone size: few
V gene: TRBV6-6
CDR3 DNA: TGTGCCAGCAAGAGACAGGAGCCTTCCTACGAGCAGTACTTC
CDR3 protein: CASKRQEPSYEQYF

D gene: NA
J gene: TRBJ1-1
clone size: NA
V gene: TRBV5-4
CDR3 DNA: TGTGCCAGCAGCCCATACTTGGCAATGAACACTGAAGCTTTCTTT
CDR3 protein: CASSPYLAMNTEAFF

D gene: TRBD2
J gene: TRBJ2-7
clone size: NA
V gene: TRBV20-1
CDR3 DNA: TGCAGTGCTGCCGGCGGGAGGCTCGACAACGAGCAGTACTTC
CDR3 protein: CSAAGGRLDNEQYF

D gene: NA
J gene: TRBJ2-1
clone size: NA
V gene: TRBV20-1
CDR3 DNA: TGCAGTGCTAGAGATCCCAGGCAGGGGATGAGTGAGCAGTTCTTC
CDR3 protein: CSARDPRQGMSEQFF

D gene: NA
J gene: TRBJ1-6
clone size: NA
V gene: TRBV4-3
CDR3 DNA: TGCGCCAGCAGCCGGGTGGGGGTCTCACCCCTCCACTTT
CDR3 protein: CASSRVGVSPLHF

D gene: TRBD2
J gene: TRBJ2-3
clone size: few
V gene: TRBV18
CDR3 DNA: TGTGCCAGCTCCCTGACTAGCGCACCTAGCACAGATACGCAGTATTTT
CDR3 protein: CASSLTSAPSTDTQYF

D gene: TRBD2
J gene: TRBJ2-1
clone size: NA
V gene: TRBV7-9
CDR3 DNA: TGTGCCAGCAGCACAAGAGCGGGGCCCGCCTACAATGAGCAGTTCTTC
CDR3 protein: CASSTRAGPAYNEQFF

D gene: NA
J gene: TRBJ1-3
clone size: NA
V gene: TRBV19
CDR3 DNA: TGTGCCAGTAGTACCCACGGAGGCTCTGGAAACACCATATATTTT
CDR3 protein: CASSTHGGSGNTIYF

D gene: NA
J gene: TRBJ2-7
clone size: NA
V gene: TRBV7-9
CDR3 DNA: TGTGCCAGCAGCGATAGGAACAGATTCTACGAGCAGTACTTC
CDR3 protein: CASSDRNRFYEQYF

D gene: NA
J gene: TRBJ2-1
clone size: NA
V gene: TRBV7-8
CDR3 DNA: TGTGCCAGCAGCTTAGATGGGGCAAAGTACAATGAGCAGTTCTTC
CDR3 protein: CASSLDGAKYNEQFF

D gene: NA
J gene: TRBJ1-5
clone size: NA
V gene: TRBV28
CDR3 DNA: TGTGCCAGCAGTTTACTGGCAGGGTGGGAGAATCAGCCCCAGCATTTT
CDR3 protein: CASSLLAGWENQPQHF

D gene: NA
J gene: TRBJ2-2
clone size: NA
V gene: TRBV20-1
CDR3 DNA: TGCAGTGCTGTAACAGGGTTGGCTTCCGGGGAGCTGTTTTTT
CDR3 protein: CSAVTGLASGELFF

D gene: TRBD1
J gene: TRBJ2-3
clone size: NA
V gene: TRBV28
CDR3 DNA: TGTGCCAGCATCGAGCCCACACAGGGGCCAGATACGCAGTATTTT
CDR3 protein: CASIEPTQGPDTQYF

D gene: NA
J gene: TRBJ1-1
clone size: NA
V gene: TRBV19
CDR3 DNA: TGTGCCAGTAATGGGGTAGCTGATTTGTACACTGAAGCTTTCTTT
CDR3 protein: CASNGVADLYTEAFF

D gene: NA
J gene: TRBJ2-1
clone size: NA
V gene: TRBV20-1
CDR3 DNA: TGCAGTGCCAAGGAGTACAATGAGCAGTTCTTC
CDR3 protein: CSAKEYNEQFF

D gene: NA
J gene: TRBJ1-5
clone size: NA
V gene: TRBV19
CDR3 DNA: TGTGCCAGTAGACGAGGGACCGATCAGCCCCAGCATTTT
CDR3 protein: CASRRGTDQPQHF

D gene: NA
J gene: TRBJ1-3
clone size: many
V gene: TRBV7-9
CDR3 DNA: TGTGCCAGCAGCCGCGGGGGTCCCGGGACATCCTGGGGCGCTGGAAACACCATATATTTT
CDR3 protein: CASSRGGPGTSWGAGNTIYF

D gene: NA
J gene: TRBJ1-1
clone size: NA
V gene: TRBV11-2
CDR3 DNA: TGTGCCAGCAGCTGGGGAAGCGGCATTCCTGAAGCTTTCTTT
CDR3 protein: CASSWGSGIPEAFF

D gene: NA
J gene: TRBJ1-2
clone size: many
V gene: TRBV7-2
CDR3 DNA: TGTGCCAGCAGCTTCACAGGGACGTATGGCTACACCTTC
CDR3 protein: CASSFTGTYGYTF

D gene: TRBD2
J gene: TRBJ2-1
clone size: NA
V gene: TRBV6-2/TRBV6-3
CDR3 DNA: TGTGCCAGCAGGCCGAGCGGGACTAGCGGGAGTGGTGAGCAGTTCTTC
CDR3 protein: CASRPSGTSGSGEQFF

D gene: TRBD1
J gene: TRBJ2-7
clone size: few
V gene: TRBV6-5
CDR3 DNA: TGTGCCAGCAAAAAGGGTTCAGGGGGCCATACTAGAGAGCAGTACTTC
CDR3 protein: CASKKGSGGHTREQYF

D gene: NA
J gene: TRBJ2-3
clone size: NA
V gene: TRBV19
CDR3 DNA: TGTGCCAGTAGTCCACCCCGACCTAACACAGATACGCAGTGTTTT
CDR3 protein: CASSPPRPNTDTQCF

D gene: NA
J gene: TRBJ2-2
clone size: few
V gene: TRBV2
CDR3 DNA: TGTGCCAGCAGATGGGGGAAGAACACCGGGGAGCTGTTTTTT
CDR3 protein: CASRWGKNTGELFF

D gene: NA
J gene: TRBJ2-1
clone size: NA
V gene: TRBV4-1
CDR3 DNA: TGCGCCAGCAGTGGGGCTTGGTACAATGAGCAGTTCTTC
CDR3 protein: CASSGAWYNEQFF

D gene: NA
J gene: TRBJ2-2
clone size: NA
V gene: TRBV19
CDR3 DNA: TGTGCCAGTAGTGTTTCGCGAATGAACACCGGGGAGCTGTTTTTT
CDR3 protein: CASSVSRMNTGELFF

D gene: NA
J gene: TRBJ1-1
clone size: few
V gene: TRBV2
CDR3 DNA: TGTGCCAGCAGTGAAGCAGGCACCATGAACACTGAAGCTTTCTTT
CDR3 protein: CASSEAGTMNTEAFF

D gene: NA
J gene: TRBJ2-1
clone size: NA
V gene: TRBV7-2
CDR3 DNA: TGTGCCAGCAGCTTTCGAGGGAGGATAGGCTACAATGAGCAGTTCTTC
CDR3 protein: CASSFRGRIGYNEQFF

D gene: TRBD1
J gene: TRBJ2-5
clone size: NA
V gene: TRBV6-5
CDR3 DNA: TGTGCCAGCCTGCAGGGGGCGGATGAGACCCAGTACTTC
CDR3 protein: CASLQGADETQYF

D gene: NA
J gene: TRBJ2-7
clone size: few
V gene: TRBV6-1
CDR3 DNA: TGTGCCAGCATCCAGTGGACGGTTACCTACGAGCAGTACTTC
CDR3 protein: CASIQWTVTYEQYF

D gene: NA
J gene: TRBJ2-5
clone size: many
V gene: TRBV7-2
CDR3 DNA: TGTGCCAGCAGCTCAGGACAGAAAGAGACCCAGTACTTC
CDR3 protein: CASSSGQKETQYF

D gene: NA
J gene: TRBJ2-7
clone size: many
V gene: TRBV7-2
CDR3 DNA: TGTGCCAGCAGCTTGTTGGGGCCACCCGAATTCTACGAGCAGTACTTC
CDR3 protein: CASSLLGPPEFYEQYF

D gene: NA
J gene: TRBJ1-4
clone size: NA
V gene: TRBV4-1
CDR3 DNA: TGCGCCAGCAGCCAAGATTGGGGGAGAGGGGAAAAACTGTTTTTT
CDR3 protein: CASSQDWGRGEKLFF

D gene: NA
J gene: TRBJ2-2
clone size: NA
V gene: TRBV14
CDR3 DNA: TGTGCCAGCAGCCCTACGACAGTCCGCGGGATACGCGGGGAGCTGTTTTTT
CDR3 protein: CASSPTTVRGIRGELFF

D gene: NA
J gene: TRBJ2-2
clone size: NA
V gene: TRBV6-2/TRBV6-3
CDR3 DNA: TGTGCCAGCAGTTACGGCGCCGGGGAGCTGTTTTTT
CDR3 protein: CASSYGAGELFF

D gene: NA
J gene: TRBJ2-5
clone size: few
V gene: TRBV28
CDR3 DNA: TGTGCCAGCTCCAGTATAGGCCCTGAGGAGACCCAGTACTTC
CDR3 protein: CASSSIGPEETQYF

D gene: NA
J gene: TRBJ2-7
clone size: NA
V gene: TRBV28
CDR3 DNA: TGTGCCAGCAGTTTATGGGAATACTCCTACGAGCAGTACTTC
CDR3 protein: CASSLWEYSYEQYF

D gene: NA
J gene: TRBJ2-5
clone size: once
V gene: TRBV5-5
CDR3 DNA: TGTGCCAGCAGCTTGTTGAGTAGAGTAAAAGAGACCCAGTACTTC
CDR3 protein: CASSLLSRVKETQYF

D gene: TRBD1
J gene: TRBJ2-1
clone size: few
V gene: TRBV7-9
CDR3 DNA: TGTGCCAGCAGCTTAAAGGGACAGCAGCACAATGAGCAGTTCTTC
CDR3 protein: CASSLKGQQHNEQFF

D gene: TRBD2
J gene: TRBJ2-7
clone size: NA
V gene: TRBV7-2
CDR3 DNA: TGTTCCAGCAGCTTGACTAGCGGGGGGGATCACGAGCAGTACTTC
CDR3 protein: CSSSLTSGGDHEQYF

D gene: NA
J gene: TRBJ1-2
clone size: NA
V gene: TRBV6-5
CDR3 DNA: TGTGCCAGCAAGGGCTTGGCAGGGAGGGATGGCTACACCTTC
CDR3 protein: CASKGLAGRDGYTF

D gene: TRBD2
J gene: TRBJ2-3
clone size: few
V gene: TRBV29-1
CDR3 DNA: TGCAGCACCAATCGAGGGAGCGGGAGGCCCCCAGATACGCAGTATTTT
CDR3 protein: CSTNRGSGRPPDTQYF

D gene: NA
J gene: TRBJ1-3
clone size: NA
V gene: TRBV12-3/TRBV12-4
CDR3 DNA: TGTGCCAGCAGCCCCTGGGCCCGAAGGGGAAACACCATATATTTT
CDR3 protein: CASSPWARRGNTIYF